The source of this TCR beta chain is a study of shared clonotypes between healthy human individuals. Produced via immunoSEQ multiplex PCR; TCRdb's table is partial and in-frame only. This repertoire shows about 2 million clones, less than 95% found once; its top ten account for 1% to 1.5%. Study-wide points: As a rule, naive subsets had a larger estimated richness than memory subsets. Incomplete sequencing of sorted subsets was indicated by rarefaction despite large depth. Non-shared clonotypes had lower generation probabilities than those shared by all four donors. The low donor count limited represented genetic and exposure-history diversity.

CD45RO-negative CD8 cells positively selected for CCR7 made up the naive population, which excluded terminally differentiated effector memory CD45RA+ cells. This CDR3 has 13 residues. Trimming cost V 3 bases and J 5 bases, with 10 bases left between them. From germline, CDR1 is MDHEN and CDR2 SYDVKM. Worth noting for this clone: The antigen remains undetermined. Other DNA variants within this sample encode the same CDR3.

The V call is TRBV28, the J call TRBJ1-1; no clear D gene. This TCR was sampled from a man younger than 30 in good health. Input material: naive CD8+ T cells sorted from blood. CDR3 nucleotides: TGTGCCAGCAGTTTCTCCGAAGGAACTGAAGCTTTCTTT. Translation gives CASSFSEGTEAFF.